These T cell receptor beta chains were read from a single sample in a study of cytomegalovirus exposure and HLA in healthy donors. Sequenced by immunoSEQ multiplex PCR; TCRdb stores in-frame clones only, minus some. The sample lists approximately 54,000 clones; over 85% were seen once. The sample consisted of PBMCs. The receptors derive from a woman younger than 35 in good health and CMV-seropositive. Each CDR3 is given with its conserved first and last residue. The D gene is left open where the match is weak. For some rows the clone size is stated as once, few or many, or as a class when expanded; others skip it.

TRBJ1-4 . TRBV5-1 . CASSPAAGTNEKLFF TGCGCCAGCAGCCCCGCGGCGGGCACTAATGAAAAACTGTTTTTT
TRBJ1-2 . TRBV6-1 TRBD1 CASSGRQGAGGYTF TGTGCCAGCAGTGGGAGACAGGGGGCAGGTGGCTACACCTTC
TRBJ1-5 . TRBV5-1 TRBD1 CASSLGDRNQPQHF TGCGCCAGCAGCTTGGGGGACAGGAATCAGCCCCAGCATTTT
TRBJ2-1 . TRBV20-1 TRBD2 CSAREVRTSLF TGCAGTGCTAGAGAGGTCAGGACTAGCCTCTTC
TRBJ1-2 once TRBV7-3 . CASSLTGGVKEDYTF TGTGCCAGCAGCTTAACGGGAGGGGTAAAAGAGGACTACACCTTC
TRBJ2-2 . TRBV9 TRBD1 CASTPGTGGAGAGELFF TGTGCCAGCACCCCCGGGACAGGGGGCGCGGGAGCCGGGGAGCTGTTTTTT
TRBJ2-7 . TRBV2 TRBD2 CASSEAAGIAEQYF TGTGCCAGCAGTGAAGCAGCGGGGATAGCCGAGCAGTACTTC
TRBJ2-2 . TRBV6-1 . CANVDRNTGELFF TGTGCCAATGTCGACAGGAACACCGGGGAGCTGTTTTTT
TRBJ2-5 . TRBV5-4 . CASSLERSPETQYF TGTGCCAGCAGCTTGGAGAGGTCCCCAGAGACCCAGTACTTC
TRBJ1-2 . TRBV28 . CASSFFRGGPGYGYTF TGTGCCAGCAGCTTCTTTAGGGGGGGGCCGGGCTATGGCTACACCTTC
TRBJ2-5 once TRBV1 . CTSSQEPRTSGGLQETQYF TGCACCAGCAGCCAAGAACCCAGGACTAGCGGGGGGTTACAAGAGACCCAGTACTTC
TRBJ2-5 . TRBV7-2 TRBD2 CASSARGTRAETQYF TGTGCCAGCAGCGCTAGGGGGACTAGGGCGGAGACCCAGTACTTC
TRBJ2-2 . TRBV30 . CAWSVKGPNTGELFF TGTGCCTGGAGTGTCAAGGGGCCGAACACCGGGGAGCTGTTTTTT
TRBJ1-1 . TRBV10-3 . CAISETGTEAFF TGTGCCATCAGTGAGACAGGCACTGAAGCTTTCTTT
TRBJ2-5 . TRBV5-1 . CASSLSGAGAGETQYF TGCGCCAGCAGCTTAAGTGGGGCAGGGGCTGGAGAGACCCAGTACTTC
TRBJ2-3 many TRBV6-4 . CASSDSIGGTDTQYF TGTGCCAGCAGTGACTCTATAGGGGGCACAGATACGCAGTATTTT
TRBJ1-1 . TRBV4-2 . CASSEPWDTLTGMNTEAFF TGTGCCAGCAGCGAACCCTGGGACACCTTAACTGGTATGAACACTGAAGCTTTCTTT